The rows below give T cell receptor beta chains drawn from one sample of a study of blood T cell repertoires in COVID-19. TCRdb's copy holds only in-frame clones and misses some; the assay was immunoSEQ multiplex PCR. The sample lists roughly 80,000 clones, roughly 90% occurring once. The sample taken for sequencing was peripheral blood. These TCRs come from a man aged 45 to 65 with COVID-19, enrolled during active disease. Each CDR3 is given with its conserved first and last residue. Each record gives: V gene, clone size, J gene, D gene, CDR3 DNA, CDR3 protein. A D gene is named only where the DNA matches it firmly. Clone size is stated in some rows and not others, as once, few, many or a class when expanded.

V: TRBV6-1; size: -; J: TRBJ1-6; D: -; DNA: TGTGCCAGCAGTGAAAACGAGGCCGCACCCCTCCACTTT; CDR3: CASSENEAAPLHF
V: TRBV18; size: -; J: TRBJ1-2; D: -; DNA: TGTGCCAGCTCACCACCAGGGAGGAATGGCTACACCTTC; CDR3: CASSPPGRNGYTF
V: TRBV3-1/TRBV3-2; size: -; J: TRBJ2-5; D: TRBD2; DNA: TGTGCCAGCAGCCGGAAAGCGGGGGGGGAGACCCAGTACTTC; CDR3: CASSRKAGGETQYF
V: TRBV9; size: few; J: TRBJ1-1; D: -; DNA: TGTGCCAGCAGCGTAAGCGGGCAGGCCGGACCTGAAGCTTTCTTT; CDR3: CASSVSGQAGPEAFF
V: TRBV21-1; size: -; J: TRBJ1-3; D: -; DNA: TGTGCCAGCAGCAAAGCCCACTACAGGGGGCCTGGAAACACCATATATTTT; CDR3: CASSKAHYRGPGNTIYF
V: TRBV6-5; size: -; J: TRBJ1-1; D: -; DNA: TGTGCCAGCAGTTACTTAGGGAGTTCGGTCACTGAAGCTTTCTTT; CDR3: CASSYLGSSVTEAFF
V: TRBV12-3/TRBV12-4; size: -; J: TRBJ2-7; D: TRBD2; DNA: TGTGCCAGCAGTACGGGAGGCTACGAGCAGTACTTC; CDR3: CASSTGGYEQYF
V: TRBV10-3; size: -; J: TRBJ1-1; D: TRBD1; DNA: TGTGCCCTCAGCCAGGGGGGCATGAACACTGAAGCTTTCTTT; CDR3: CALSQGGMNTEAFF
V: TRBV15; size: -; J: TRBJ2-5; D: -; DNA: TGTGCCACCAGCACGGGACAAGTGTGGGAGACCCAGTACTTC; CDR3: CATSTGQVWETQYF
V: TRBV6-2/TRBV6-3; size: -; J: TRBJ2-3; D: TRBD2; DNA: TGTGCCAGCAGTTACTCGTCGGGGGGTCTAGCGACTAGCACAGATACGCAGTATTTT; CDR3: CASSYSSGGLATSTDTQYF
V: TRBV7-2; size: -; J: TRBJ2-3; D: TRBD1; DNA: TGTGCCAGCAGCTACAGGGGTGAGACGCAGTATTTT; CDR3: CASSYRGETQYF
V: TRBV5-5; size: once; J: TRBJ2-2; D: -; DNA: TGTGCCAGCAGCCCGCGGAGGGCAGCGAACACCGGGGAGCTGTTTTTT; CDR3: CASSPRRAANTGELFF
V: TRBV28; size: -; J: TRBJ1-5; D: TRBD1; DNA: TGTGCCAGCAGTTCTGGACAGGGAAGGCAGCCCCAGCATTTT; CDR3: CASSSGQGRQPQHF
V: TRBV19; size: -; J: TRBJ2-2; D: TRBD2; DNA: TGTGCCACCAGGGCCCGTACCGGGAGGGACACCGGGGAGCTGTTTTTT; CDR3: CATRARTGRDTGELFF